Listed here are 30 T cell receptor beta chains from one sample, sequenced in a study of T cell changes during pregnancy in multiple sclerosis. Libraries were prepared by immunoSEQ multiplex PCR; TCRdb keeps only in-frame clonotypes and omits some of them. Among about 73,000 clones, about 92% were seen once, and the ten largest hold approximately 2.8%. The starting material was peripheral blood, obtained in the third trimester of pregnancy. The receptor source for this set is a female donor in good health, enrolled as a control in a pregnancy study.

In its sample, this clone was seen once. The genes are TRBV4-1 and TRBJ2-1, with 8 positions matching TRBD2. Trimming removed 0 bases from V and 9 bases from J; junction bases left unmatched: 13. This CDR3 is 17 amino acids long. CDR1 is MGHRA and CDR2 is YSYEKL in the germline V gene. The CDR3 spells CASSQDHGSGMRGEQFF. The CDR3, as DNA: TGCGCCAGCAGCCAAGATCATGGTAGCGGGATGAGAGGTGAGCAGTTCTTC.

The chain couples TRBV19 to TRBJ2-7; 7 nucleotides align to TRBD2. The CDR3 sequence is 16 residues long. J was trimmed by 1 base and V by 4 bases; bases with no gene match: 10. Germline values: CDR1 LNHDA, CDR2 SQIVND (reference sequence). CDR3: CASSTTWGGESYEQYF. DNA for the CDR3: TGTGCCAGTAGTACTACCTGGGGGGGGGAATCCTACGAGCAGTACTTC.

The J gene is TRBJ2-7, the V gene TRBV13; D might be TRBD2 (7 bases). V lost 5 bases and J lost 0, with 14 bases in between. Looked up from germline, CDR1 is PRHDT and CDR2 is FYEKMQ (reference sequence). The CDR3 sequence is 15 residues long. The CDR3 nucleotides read TGTGCCAGCAGCCCCTGGGGGGGCAGCTCCTACGAGCAGTACTTC. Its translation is CASSPWGGSSYEQYF.

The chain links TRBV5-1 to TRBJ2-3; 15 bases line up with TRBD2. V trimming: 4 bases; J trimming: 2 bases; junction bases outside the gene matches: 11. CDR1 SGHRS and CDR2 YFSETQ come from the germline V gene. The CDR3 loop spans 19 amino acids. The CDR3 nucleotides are TGCGCCAGCAGCCTTATCGGGACTAGCGGGGGGCACCCCACAGATACGCAGTATTTT. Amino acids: CASSLIGTSGGHPTDTQYF.

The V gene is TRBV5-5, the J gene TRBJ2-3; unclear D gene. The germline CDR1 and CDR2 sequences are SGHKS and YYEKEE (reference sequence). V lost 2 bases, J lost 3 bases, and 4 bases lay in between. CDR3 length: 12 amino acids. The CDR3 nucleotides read TGTGCCAGCAGCTTACAGACAGATACGCAGTATTTT. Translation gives CASSLQTDTQYF.

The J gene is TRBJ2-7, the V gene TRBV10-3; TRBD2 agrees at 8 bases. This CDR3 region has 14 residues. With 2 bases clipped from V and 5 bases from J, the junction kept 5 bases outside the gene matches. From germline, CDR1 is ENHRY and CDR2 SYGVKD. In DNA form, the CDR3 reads TGTGCCATCAGTGAGGACAGCGGGGGCGACGAGCAGTACTTC. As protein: CAISEDSGGDEQYF.

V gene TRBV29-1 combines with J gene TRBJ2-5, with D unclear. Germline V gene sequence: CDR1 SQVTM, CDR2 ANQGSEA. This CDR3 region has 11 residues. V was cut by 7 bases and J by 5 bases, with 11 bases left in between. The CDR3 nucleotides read TGCAGCGGGGCCAGGATGGAGACCCAGTACTTC. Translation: CSGARMETQYF.

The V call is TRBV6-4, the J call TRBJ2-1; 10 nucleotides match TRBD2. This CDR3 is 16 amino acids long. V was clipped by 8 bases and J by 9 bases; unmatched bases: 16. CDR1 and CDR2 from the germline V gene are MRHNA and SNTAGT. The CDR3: CASQTLAGAGEAEQFF. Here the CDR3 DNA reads TGTGCCAGCCAGACCCTAGCGGGGGCGGGGGAGGCTGAGCAGTTCTTC.

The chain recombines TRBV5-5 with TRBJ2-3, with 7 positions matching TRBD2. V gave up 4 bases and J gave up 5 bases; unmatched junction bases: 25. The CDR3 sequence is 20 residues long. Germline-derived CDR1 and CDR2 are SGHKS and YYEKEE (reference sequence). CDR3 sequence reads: CASSDLRGSPNVPEGDTQYF. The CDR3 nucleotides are TGTGCCAGCAGCGACCTTCGCGGGAGCCCCAATGTGCCTGAGGGAGATACGCAGTATTTT.

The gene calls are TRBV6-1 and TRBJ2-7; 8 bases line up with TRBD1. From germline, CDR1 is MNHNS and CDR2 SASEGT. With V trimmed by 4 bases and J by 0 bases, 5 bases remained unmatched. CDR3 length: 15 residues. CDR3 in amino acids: CASSGSGTGSYEQYF. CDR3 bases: TGTGCCAGCAGTGGTTCCGGGACAGGCTCCTACGAGCAGTACTTC.

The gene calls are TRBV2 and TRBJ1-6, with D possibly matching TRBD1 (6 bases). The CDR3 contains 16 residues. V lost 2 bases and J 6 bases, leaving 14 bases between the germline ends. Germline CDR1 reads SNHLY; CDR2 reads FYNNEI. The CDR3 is CASSEHFGQTNSPLHF. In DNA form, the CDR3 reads TGTGCCAGCAGTGAACATTTTGGACAGACTAATTCACCCCTCCACTTT. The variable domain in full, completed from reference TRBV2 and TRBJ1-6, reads EPEVTQTPSHQVTQMGQEVILRCVPISNHLYFYWYRQILGQKVEFLVSFYNNEISEKSEIFDDQFSVERPDGSNFTLKIRSTKLEDSAMYFCASSEHFGQTNSPLHFGNGTRLTVT.

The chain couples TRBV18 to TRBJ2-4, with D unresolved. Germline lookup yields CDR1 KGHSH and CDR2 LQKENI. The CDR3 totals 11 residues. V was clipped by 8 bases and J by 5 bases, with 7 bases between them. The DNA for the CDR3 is TGTGCCAGCCTAAAAGAAAACATTCAGTACTTC. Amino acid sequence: CASLKENIQYF.

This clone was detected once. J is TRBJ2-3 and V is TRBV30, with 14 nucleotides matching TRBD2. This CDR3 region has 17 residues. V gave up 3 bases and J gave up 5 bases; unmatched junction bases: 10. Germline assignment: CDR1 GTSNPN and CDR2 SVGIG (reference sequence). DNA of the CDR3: TGTGCCTGGAGCGGCCGCCAGGGACTAGCGGGAGAAGATACGCAGTATTTT. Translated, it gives CAWSGRQGLAGEDTQYF.

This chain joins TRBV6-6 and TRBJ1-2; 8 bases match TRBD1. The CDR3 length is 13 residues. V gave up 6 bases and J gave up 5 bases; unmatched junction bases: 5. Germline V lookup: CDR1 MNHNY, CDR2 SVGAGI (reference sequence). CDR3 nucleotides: TGTGCCAGCAGAGGACAGGGCCGTTATGGCTACACCTTC. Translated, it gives CASRGQGRYGYTF.

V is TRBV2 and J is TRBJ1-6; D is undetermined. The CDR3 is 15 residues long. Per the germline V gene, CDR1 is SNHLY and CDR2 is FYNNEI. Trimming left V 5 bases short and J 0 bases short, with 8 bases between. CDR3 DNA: TGTGCCAGCAGTTTCCGGAGCTCCTATAATTCACCCCTCCACTTT. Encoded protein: CASSFRSSYNSPLHF.

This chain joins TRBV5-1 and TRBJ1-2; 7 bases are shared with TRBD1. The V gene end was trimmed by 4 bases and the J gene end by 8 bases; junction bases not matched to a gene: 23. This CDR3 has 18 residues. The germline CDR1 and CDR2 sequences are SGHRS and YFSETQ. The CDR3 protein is CASSPGQLGGASLKGYTF. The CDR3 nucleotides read TGCGCCAGCAGCCCAGGACAGTTAGGGGGCGCTTCGTTGAAGGGCTACACCTTC.

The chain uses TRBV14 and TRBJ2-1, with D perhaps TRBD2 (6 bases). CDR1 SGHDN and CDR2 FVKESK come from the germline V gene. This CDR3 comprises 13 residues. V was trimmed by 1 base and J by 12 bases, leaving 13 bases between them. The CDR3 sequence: CASSQVGGAGQFF. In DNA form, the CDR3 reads TGTGCCAGCAGCCAAGTGGGCGGGGCTGGGCAGTTCTTC.

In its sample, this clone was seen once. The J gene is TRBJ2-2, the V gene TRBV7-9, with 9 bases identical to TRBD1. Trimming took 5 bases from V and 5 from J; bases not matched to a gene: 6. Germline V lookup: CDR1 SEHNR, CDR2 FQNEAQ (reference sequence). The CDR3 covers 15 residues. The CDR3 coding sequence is TGTGCCAGCAGCCTACAGGGGGCGCGGACCGGGGAGCTGTTTTTT. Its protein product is CASSLQGARTGELFF.

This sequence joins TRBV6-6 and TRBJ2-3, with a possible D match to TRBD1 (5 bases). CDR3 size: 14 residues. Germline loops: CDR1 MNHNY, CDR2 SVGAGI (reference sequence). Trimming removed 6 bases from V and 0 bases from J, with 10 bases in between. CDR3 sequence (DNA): TGTGCCAGCAGAAATCAGGGAAGCACAGATACGCAGTATTTT. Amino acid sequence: CASRNQGSTDTQYF.

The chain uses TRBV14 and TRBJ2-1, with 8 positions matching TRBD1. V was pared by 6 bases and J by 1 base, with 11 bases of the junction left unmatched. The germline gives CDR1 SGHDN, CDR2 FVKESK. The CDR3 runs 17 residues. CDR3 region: CASRRTGQGLSYNEQFF. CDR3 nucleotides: TGTGCCAGCAGACGAACAGGACAGGGATTATCCTACAATGAGCAGTTCTTC.

CDR3 in amino acids: CASPERDPYEQYF. CDR3 nucleotide sequence: TGTGCCAGCCCAGAGCGGGACCCTTACGAGCAGTACTTC. J is TRBJ2-7 and V is TRBV7-9; the match to TRBD2 covers 7 bases. Trimming cost V 8 bases and J 4 bases; bases outside gene matches: 8. Germline V gene data show CDR1 as SEHNR and CDR2 as FQNEAQ (reference sequence). CDR3 size: 13 residues. Looking up the rest from reference TRBV7-9 and TRBJ2-7 gives the full variable domain: DTGVSQNPRHKITKRGQNVTFRCDPISEHNRLYWYRQTLGQGPEFLTYFQNEAQLEKSRLLSDRFSAERPKGSFSTLEIQRTEQGDSAMYLCASPERDPYEQYFGPGTRLTVT.

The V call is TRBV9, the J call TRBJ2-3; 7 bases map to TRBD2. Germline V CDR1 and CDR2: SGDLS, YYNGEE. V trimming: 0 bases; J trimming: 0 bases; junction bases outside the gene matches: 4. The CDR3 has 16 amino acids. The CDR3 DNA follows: TGTGCCAGCAGCGTAGGGGGAGGGGCAAGCACAGATACGCAGTATTTT. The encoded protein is CASSVGGGASTDTQYF.

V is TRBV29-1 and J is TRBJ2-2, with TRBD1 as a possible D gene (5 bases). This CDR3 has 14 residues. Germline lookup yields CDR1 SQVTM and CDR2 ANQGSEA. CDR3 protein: CTATAGNKAGELFF. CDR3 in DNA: TGCACCGCGACGGCAGGGAATAAGGCCGGGGAGCTGTTTTTT.

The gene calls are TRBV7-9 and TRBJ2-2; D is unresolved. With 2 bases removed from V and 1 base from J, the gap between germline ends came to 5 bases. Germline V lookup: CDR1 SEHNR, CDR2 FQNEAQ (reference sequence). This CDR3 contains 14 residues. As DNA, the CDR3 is TGTGCCAGCAGCTTAATGAGGAACACCGGGGAGCTGTTTTTT. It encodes CASSLMRNTGELFF.

The CDR3: CASSFSGRGNEQFF. For the CDR3, the DNA is TGTGCCAGCAGCTTCAGCGGGAGGGGGAATGAGCAGTTCTTC. V is TRBV11-2 and J is TRBJ2-1; TRBD2 matches at 10 bases. There are 14 residues in the CDR3. Per the germline V gene, CDR1 is SGHAT and CDR2 is FQNNGV. Trimming took 3 bases from V and 7 from J; bases not matched to a gene: 3.

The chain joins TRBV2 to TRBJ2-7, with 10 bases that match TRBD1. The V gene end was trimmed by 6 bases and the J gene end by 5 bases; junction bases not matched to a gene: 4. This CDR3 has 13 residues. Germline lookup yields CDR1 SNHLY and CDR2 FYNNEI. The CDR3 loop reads CASSRDRGDEQYF. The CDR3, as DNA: TGTGCCAGCAGCCGGGACAGGGGCGACGAGCAGTACTTC.

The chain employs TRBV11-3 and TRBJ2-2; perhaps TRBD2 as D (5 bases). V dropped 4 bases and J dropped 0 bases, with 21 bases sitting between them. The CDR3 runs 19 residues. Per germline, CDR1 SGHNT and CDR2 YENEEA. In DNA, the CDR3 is TGTGCCAGCAGCTCCTTCGGGGTCCCGAACTCGCCGAACACCGGGGAGCTGTTTTTT. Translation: CASSSFGVPNSPNTGELFF.

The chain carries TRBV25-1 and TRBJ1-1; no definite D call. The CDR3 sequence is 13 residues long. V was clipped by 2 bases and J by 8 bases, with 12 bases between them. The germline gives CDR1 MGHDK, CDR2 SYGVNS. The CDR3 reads CASSEPGNREAFF. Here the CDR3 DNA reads TGTGCCAGCAGTGAACCGGGTAATAGGGAAGCTTTCTTT.

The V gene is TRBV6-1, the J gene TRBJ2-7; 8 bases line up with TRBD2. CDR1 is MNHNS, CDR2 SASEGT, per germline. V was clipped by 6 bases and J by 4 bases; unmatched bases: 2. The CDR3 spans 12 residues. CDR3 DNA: TGTGCCAGCAGCACGGGAGGGTACGAGCAGTACTTC. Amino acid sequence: CASSTGGYEQYF.

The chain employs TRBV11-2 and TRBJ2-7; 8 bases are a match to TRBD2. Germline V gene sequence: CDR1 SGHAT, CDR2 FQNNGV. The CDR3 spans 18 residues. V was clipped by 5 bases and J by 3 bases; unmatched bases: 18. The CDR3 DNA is TGTGCCAGCAGCCCAACTCCGGGGGGGGATTCTGTGGGCTACGAGCAGTACTTC. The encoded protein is CASSPTPGGDSVGYEQYF.